Below, 18 T cell receptor beta chains from the same sample are listed, as sequenced in a study of quantifying T cell responses using KT2 cells. On the study more broadly: cDNA was made from DNase-treated RNA using alpha and beta constant primers.

A single-stranded UMI oligo with SP2 sequence was ligated to cDNA 3' ends. The first PCR ran 3 to 5 cycles with an equimolar RC1.1 and RC1.2 beta primer mix. TCRdb recomputed calls from the UMI-ligation and nested PCR reads with MiXCR, one row per CDR3 protein. Of under 35,000 distinct CDR3 sequences in the sample, under 13% are singletons; the top ten hold 9.5% to 10%. The sample comprised PBMCs spiked with cells of the T cell clone KT2. Receptors were obtained from a human donor.

This clonotype was seen ten or more times. The chain joins TRBV3-1 to TRBJ2-1; 10 positions agree with TRBD2. Looked up from germline, CDR1 is LGHDT and CDR2 is YNNKEL (reference sequence). After removal of 1 base from V and 4 bases from J, the junction contained 10 bases not matched to a gene. This CDR3 has 18 residues. CDR3 protein: CASSQGSIRLAGYNEQFF. The CDR3 DNA is TGTGCCAGCAGCCAAGGATCAATAAGACTAGCGGGTTACAATGAGCAGTTCTTC.

This clonotype was counted ten times or more. This chain uses TRBV12-3 or TRBV12-4 with TRBJ1-6, with 7 bases matching TRBD1. J gave up 8 bases and V 7 bases, and 8 bases lay outside the gene matches. The CDR3 has 14 residues. Here the CDR3 reads CASTNQGVHSPLHF. In nucleotides, the CDR3 is TGTGCCAGCACCAATCAGGGGGTGCATTCACCCCTCCACTTT.

The rearrangement joins TRBV6-2 or TRBV6-3 to TRBJ1-6; 9 nucleotides match TRBD1. V lost 6 bases to trimming and J lost 10 bases; unmatched junction nucleotides: 4. The CDR3 contains 13 residues. Germline V gene data show CDR1 as MNHEY and CDR2 as SVGEGT. The chain's CDR3 is CASRTGTGSPLHF. The CDR3 DNA is TGTGCCAGCAGAACCGGGACAGGGTCACCCCTCCACTTT.

In this sample, this clonotype turned up many times. The chain links TRBV20-1 to TRBJ2-7; TRBD2 aligns across 9 bases. V shed 2 bases and J 0 bases; nucleotides not matched to a gene: 8. The V gene's germline CDR1 is DFQATT and CDR2 SNEGSKA (reference sequence). This CDR3 is 16 amino acids long. The CDR3 is CSARTGLAGFSYEQYF. The CDR3, as DNA: TGCAGTGCTAGAACTGGCCTAGCGGGATTCTCCTACGAGCAGTACTTC.

At least ten counts were recorded for this clonotype. V usage is TRBV20-1 and J usage is TRBJ1-6; D not certain. V dropped 3 bases and J dropped 7 bases, with 10 bases sitting between them. CDR1 is DFQATT, CDR2 SNEGSKA, per germline (reference sequence). This CDR3 is built from 13 residues. CDR3: CSASDGVNSPLHF. In DNA form, the CDR3 reads TGCAGTGCTAGCGATGGGGTAAATTCACCCCTCCACTTT.

The table lists this clonotype with many counts. This chain connects TRBV12-3 or TRBV12-4 to TRBJ1-1; TRBD1 is a possible D gene (6 bases). This CDR3 has 16 amino acids. V lost 6 bases and J lost 5, with 22 bases in between. CDR3 sequence (DNA): TGTGCCAGCAGCTACCCCAGTACAGGGATGGGTACTGAAGCTTTCTTT. Translating gives CASSYPSTGMGTEAFF.

This clonotype came up many times. The genes are TRBV5-5 and TRBJ2-1; D unclear. Germline-derived CDR1 and CDR2 are SGHKS and YYEKEE (reference sequence). V was shortened by 0 bases and J by 1 base, with 2 bases between the two germline ends. This CDR3 comprises 13 residues. CDR3 DNA sequence: TGTGCCAGCAGCTTGGGGTCCTACAATGAGCAGTTCTTC. Translated: CASSLGSYNEQFF.

This clonotype was seen only a few times. The chain is built from TRBV21-1 and TRBJ1-5. TRBV21-1 is classified as a pseudogene. The CDR3 is made up of 12 amino acids. The CDR3 coding sequence is TGTGCCAGCAGCCCTACCAATCAGCCCCAGCATTTT. Translating it yields CASSPTNQPQHF.

This clonotype showed up many times. The chain carries TRBV24-1 and TRBJ1-5; 12 nucleotides align to TRBD1. The length of the CDR3 is 18 residues. Trimming removed 6 bases from V and 2 bases from J; junction bases left unmatched: 10. Germline V gene lookup returns CDR1 KGHDR and CDR2 SFDVKD. The CDR3 bases are TGTGCCACCAGTTGCCGGGACAGGGGGCGTCAGGGCAATCAGCCCCAGCATTTT. It is translated as CATSCRDRGRQGNQPQHF.

This clonotype was seen only a few times. The CDR3 bases are TGTGCCACCGGCCTGGGGCGGAAAACTGAAGCTTTCTTT. It encodes CATGLGRKTEAFF. V and J are TRBV15 and TRBJ1-1; tentative D call: TRBD1 (5 bases). The CDR3 sequence is 13 residues long. V gave up 8 bases and J gave up 5 bases, with 15 bases separating them. Germline CDR1 LNHNV, CDR2 YYDKDF (reference sequence).

This clonotype was counted only a few times. V and J are TRBV30 and TRBJ1-3; D gene uncertain. Between the trimmed V and J ends, which lost 4 bases and 0 bases, there was a span of 1 base. CDR3 length equals 11 residues. The germline V gene has CDR1 GTSNPN and CDR2 SVGIG (reference sequence). This CDR3 is CAWTSGNTIYF. CDR3 nucleotide sequence: TGTGCCTGGACCTCTGGAAACACCATATATTTT.

V usage is TRBV5-1 and J usage is TRBJ1-6; D unclear. Trimming took 2 bases from V and 4 from J, leaving 13 bases between them. This CDR3 contains 16 residues. The germline V gene has CDR1 SGHRS and CDR2 YFSETQ. The CDR3, as DNA: TGCGCCAGCAGCTTAGTGGTAGCCGGGTATAATTCACCCCTCCACTTT. Its translation is CASSLVVAGYNSPLHF. Supplemented by reference TRBV5-1 and TRBJ1-6, the full variable domain reads KAGVTQTPRYLIKTRGQQVTLSCSPISGHRSVSWYQQTPGQGLQFLFEYFSETQRNKGNFPGRFSGRQFSNSRSEMNVSTLELGDSALYLCASSLVVAGYNSPLHFGNGTRLTVT.

The chain couples TRBV7-9 to TRBJ2-1, with D possibly matching TRBD2 (6 bases). V was pared by 5 bases and J by 0 bases, with 11 bases between. The CDR3 totals 15 residues. CDR1 and CDR2 from the germline V gene are SEHNR and FQNEAQ (reference sequence). The CDR3 DNA reads as TGTGCCAGCAGCCTGGGGGACTTCTCCTACAATGAGCAGTTCTTC. Translated, it gives CASSLGDFSYNEQFF.

This clonotype was counted only a few times. The V gene is TRBV7-2, the J gene TRBJ1-4; D call uncertain. The CDR3 consists of 15 residues. The V end lost 1 base, the J end lost 1 base, and 7 bases lay between the germline ends. The germline V gene has CDR1 SGHTA and CDR2 FQGNSA. DNA for the CDR3: TGTGCCAGCAGCTTAGGACGGGGAACTAATGAAAAACTGTTTTTT. Translating it yields CASSLGRGTNEKLFF.

The chain employs TRBV20-1 and TRBJ2-3, with D maybe TRBD2 (6 bases). V was shortened by 1 base and J by 0 bases, with 8 bases between the two germline ends. The CDR3 totals 14 residues. The germline gives CDR1 DFQATT, CDR2 SNEGSKA (reference sequence). The CDR3 DNA reads TGCAGTGCTAGAGTTGGGGGGAGCACAGATACGCAGTATTTT. Translated: CSARVGGSTDTQYF.

This clonotype was recorded many times. This chain links TRBV29-1 with TRBJ2-1, with 8 bases identical to TRBD2. The CDR3 length is 16 residues. With 8 bases clipped from V and 4 bases from J, the junction kept 16 bases outside the gene matches. CDR1 is SQVTM, CDR2 ANQGSEA, per germline. The CDR3 protein is CSLRLPAGVGYNEQFF. DNA for the CDR3: TGCAGCCTACGACTCCCAGCGGGAGTAGGTTACAATGAGCAGTTCTTC.

This clonotype was found a few times. This sequence joins TRBV5-1 and TRBJ2-3; 13 bases map to TRBD2. The junction had 8 bases not matched to a gene; V was cut back by 3 bases and J by 7 bases. The germline gives CDR1 SGHRS, CDR2 YFSETQ. CDR3 length: 16 amino acids. The CDR3 nucleotides read TGCGCCAGCAGCTGGACTAGCGGGAGTACTACCAATACGCAGTATTTT. Its translation: CASSWTSGSTTNTQYF.

This clonotype was detected only a few times. A junction boundary mismatches the germline segment, possibly from a read error. The J gene is TRBJ1-2, the V gene TRBV2, with TRBD1 matching over 8 bases. Germline CDR1 is SNHLY and CDR2 is FYNNEI. The CDR3 runs 16 residues. CDR3 residues: CASSPQGARANYGYNF. The CDR3 region has the DNA TGTGCCAGCAGCCCTCAGGGGGCGCGGGCTAACTATGGCTACAACTTC. The full variable domain, rest sourced from reference TRBV2 and TRBJ1-2, is EPEVTQTPSHQVTQMGQEVILRCVPISNHLYFYWYRQILGQKVEFLVSFYNNEISEKSEIFDDQFSVERPDGSNFTLKIRSTKLEDSAMYFCASSPQGARANYGYNFGSGTRLTVV.